This T cell receptor (beta chain) was captured by sequencing in a study of blood T cell repertoires in COVID-19. Study context: Acute-phase and convalescent COVID-19 samples originated in the United States, Italy and Spain. Sample material is recorded as cDNA or gDNA derived from T cells, B-cell-depleted T cells, or PBMCs.

CDR1 is SNHLY and CDR2 is FYNNEI in the germline V gene. This CDR3 spans 13 amino acids. Trimming pared 6 bases from V and 5 bases from J, leaving 13 bases between. Original handling: Quantification of nucleated cells was approximated via reference gene primer amplification. The repertoire was sequenced with immunoSEQ multiplex PCR; TCRdb's copy has only in-frame clones and lacks some. Clone size and the V and J calls come from that table; the DNA yielded D and trimming. The sample comprises hundreds of thousands of clones, about 88% of which are singletons, and 2.5% to 3.5% rests with the top ten. The sample was peripheral blood. The clonotype originates from a human donor in a cohort sampled during active COVID-19. The rearrangement links TRBV2 to TRBJ2-5; possibly TRBD2 for D (5 bases). CDR3 protein: CASSPGFEETQYF. CDR3 bases: TGTGCCAGCAGCCCGGGGTTTGAGGAGACCCAGTACTTC.